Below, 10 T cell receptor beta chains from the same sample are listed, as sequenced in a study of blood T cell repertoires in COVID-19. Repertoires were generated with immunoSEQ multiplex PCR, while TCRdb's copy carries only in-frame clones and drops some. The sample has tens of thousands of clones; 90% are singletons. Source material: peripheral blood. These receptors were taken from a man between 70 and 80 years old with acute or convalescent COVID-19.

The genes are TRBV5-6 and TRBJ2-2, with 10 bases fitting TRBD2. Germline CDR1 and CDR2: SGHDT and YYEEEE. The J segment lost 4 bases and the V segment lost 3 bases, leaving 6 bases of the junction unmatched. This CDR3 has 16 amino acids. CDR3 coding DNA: TGTGCCAGCAGCTCGAAAGCGGGGGGGTTCACCGGGGAGCTGTTTTTT. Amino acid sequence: CASSSKAGGFTGELFF.

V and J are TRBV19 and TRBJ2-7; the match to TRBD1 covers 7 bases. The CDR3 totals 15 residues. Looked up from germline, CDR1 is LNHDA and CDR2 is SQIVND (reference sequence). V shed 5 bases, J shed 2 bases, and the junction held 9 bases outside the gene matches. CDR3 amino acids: CASSRFGTEAYEQYF. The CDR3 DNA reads TGTGCCAGTAGTCGATTCGGGACAGAGGCCTACGAGCAGTACTTC.

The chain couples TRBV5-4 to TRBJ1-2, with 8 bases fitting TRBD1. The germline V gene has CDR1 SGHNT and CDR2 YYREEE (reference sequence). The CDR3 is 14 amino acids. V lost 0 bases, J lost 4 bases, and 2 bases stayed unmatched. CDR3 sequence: CASSLVQGGYGYTF. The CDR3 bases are TGTGCCAGCAGCTTGGTACAGGGGGGCTATGGCTACACCTTC.

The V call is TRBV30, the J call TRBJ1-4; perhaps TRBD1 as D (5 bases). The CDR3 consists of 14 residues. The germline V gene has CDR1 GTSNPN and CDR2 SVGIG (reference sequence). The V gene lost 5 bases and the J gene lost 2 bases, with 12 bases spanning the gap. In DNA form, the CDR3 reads TGTGCCTGGTCGGCGGGACCCACTAATGAAAAACTGTTTTTT. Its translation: CAWSAGPTNEKLFF.

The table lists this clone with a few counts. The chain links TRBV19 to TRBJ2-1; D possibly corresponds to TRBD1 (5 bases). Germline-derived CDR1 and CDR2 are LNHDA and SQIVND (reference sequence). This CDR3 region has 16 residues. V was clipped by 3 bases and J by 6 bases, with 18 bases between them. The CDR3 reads CASSIGRLTESNEQFF. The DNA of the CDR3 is TGTGCCAGTAGTATTGGGCGTCTGACAGAATCCAATGAGCAGTTCTTC.

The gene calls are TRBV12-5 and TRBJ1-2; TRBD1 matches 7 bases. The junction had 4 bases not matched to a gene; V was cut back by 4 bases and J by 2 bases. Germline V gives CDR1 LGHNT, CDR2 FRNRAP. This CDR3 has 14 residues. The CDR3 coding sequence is TGTGCTAGTGGTTCCGGGACAGCCAACTATGGCTACACCTTC. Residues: CASGSGTANYGYTF.

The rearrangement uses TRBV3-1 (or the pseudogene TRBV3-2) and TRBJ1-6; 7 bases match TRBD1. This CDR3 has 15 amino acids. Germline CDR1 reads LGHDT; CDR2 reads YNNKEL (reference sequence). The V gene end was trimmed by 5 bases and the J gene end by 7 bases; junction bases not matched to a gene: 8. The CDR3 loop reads CASSDRTGSNSPLHF. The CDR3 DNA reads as TGTGCCAGCAGCGATCGGACAGGCTCAAATTCACCCCTCCACTTT.

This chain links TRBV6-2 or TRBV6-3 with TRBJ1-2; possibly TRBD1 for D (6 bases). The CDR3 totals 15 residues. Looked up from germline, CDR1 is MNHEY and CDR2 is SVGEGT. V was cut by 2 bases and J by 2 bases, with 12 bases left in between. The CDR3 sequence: CASSYAGDPNYGYTF. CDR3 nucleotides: TGTGCCAGCAGTTACGCAGGGGACCCCAACTATGGCTACACCTTC.

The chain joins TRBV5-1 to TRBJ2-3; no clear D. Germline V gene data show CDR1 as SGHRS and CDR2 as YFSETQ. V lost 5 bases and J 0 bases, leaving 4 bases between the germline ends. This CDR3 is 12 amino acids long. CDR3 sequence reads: CASRTSTDTQYF. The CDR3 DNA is TGCGCCAGCAGGACTAGCACAGATACGCAGTATTTT.

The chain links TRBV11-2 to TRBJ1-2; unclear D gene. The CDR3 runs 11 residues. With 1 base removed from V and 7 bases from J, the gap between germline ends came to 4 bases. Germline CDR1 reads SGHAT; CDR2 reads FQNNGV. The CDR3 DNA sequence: TGTGCCAGCAGCTTAGGAGGTGGCTACACCTTC. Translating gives CASSLGGGYTF.